This T cell receptor (beta chain) is from a study of shared clonotypes between healthy human individuals. Some clones are missing from TCRdb's copy, which holds only in-frame ones; the method was immunoSEQ multiplex PCR. Of a few million clones in the sample, roughly 92% were seen once. Whole-study results and caveats: Non-shared clonotypes showed lower generation probabilities than clonotypes common to all four donors.

CDR3 length: 16 amino acids. The germline gives CDR1 SGHRS, CDR2 YFSETQ. V dropped 0 bases and J dropped 6; count of bases not matched to a gene: 7. Comments on this clone: The target antigen is unknown.

The chain employs TRBV5-1 and TRBJ2-3; 10 nucleotides agree with TRBD2. The source material was naive CD4+ T cells sorted from blood. As to subset: CD45RA+ positively selected. The sequence came from a man aged 18 to 35 in good health. The CDR3 bases are TGCGCCAGCAGCTTGGAGTCTAGCGGGGGCTTCGATACGCAGTATTTT. This translates into CASSLESSGGFDTQYF.